These 23 T cell receptor beta chains share one sample of origin, sequenced in a study of Graves' ophthalmopathy and Graves' hyperthyroidism. Amplifying from RNA transcripts, the study obtained TCR beta CDR3 regions. HTBI primers were employed in first-round RT-PCR, then a second-round multiplex PCR followed. TCRdb itself ran the multiplex PCR reads through MiXCR, one entry per CDR3 protein. The sample includes about 230,000 distinct CDR3 sequences, around 42% seen only once; the top ten take roughly 45%. The sequenced sample consisted of peripheral blood. The receptors here all came from an adult man with Graves' ophthalmopathy.

The V call is TRBV29-1, the J call TRBJ1-1; D gene unclear. The V and J ends lost 3 bases and 4 bases respectively, with 12 bases between them. This CDR3 has 13 residues. The V gene's germline CDR1 is SQVTM and CDR2 ANQGSEA. The CDR3 nucleotides read TGCAGCGTTGAGCCCGGGCGTGGCACTGAAGCTTTCTTT. Translation: CSVEPGRGTEAFF.

Concerning this clonotype: The junction does not match germline at one end; this may be a read error. This rearrangement joins TRBV2 to TRBJ2-7; no definite D call. Germline V gene lookup returns CDR1 SNHLY and CDR2 FYNNEI. The CDR3 runs to 16 residues. CDR3 in DNA: TGCGCCAGCAGCCAAGGACCGGACCCGGGCGCCTACGAGCAGTACTTC. This gives the protein CASSQGPDPGAYEQYF.

This chain joins TRBV7-9 and TRBJ1-2; D unclear. This CDR3 comprises 14 residues. CDR1 and CDR2 (germline): SEHNR, FQNEAQ (reference sequence). V was clipped by 1 base and J by 4 bases, with 10 bases between them. CDR3 nucleotides: TGTGCCAGCAGCTTAGAGGCAGCCCCCTATGGCTACACCTTC. Encoded protein: CASSLEAAPYGYTF.

The rearrangement uses TRBV27 and TRBJ1-1; 9 nucleotides match TRBD1. This CDR3 has 14 amino acids. After removal of 6 bases from V and 4 bases from J, the junction contained 6 bases not matched to a gene. Germline-derived CDR1 and CDR2 are MNHEY and SMNVEV (reference sequence). The CDR3 bases are TGTGCCAGCAGGCCAACAGGGGGCCGCACTGAAGCTTTCTTT. The encoded protein is CASRPTGGRTEAFF.

The genes are TRBV6-6 and TRBJ1-1, with D possibly TRBD1 on 5 matching bases. V gave up 6 bases and J gave up 1 base, with 15 bases separating them. CDR3 length equals 15 residues. Germline CDR1 is MNHNY and CDR2 is SVGAGI (reference sequence). CDR3 sequence: CASRTRTTPNTEAFF. The CDR3 DNA is TGTGCCAGCAGAACCCGGACAACTCCGAACACTGAAGCTTTCTTT.

This clonotype has more than one count but fewer than ten. The genes are TRBV2 and TRBJ1-2, with a tentative D call TRBD1 (6 bases). The CDR3 runs 14 residues. The V end was cut by 5 bases, the J end by 3 bases, with 13 bases between. From germline, CDR1 is SNHLY and CDR2 FYNNEI. The CDR3 here is CASSRDSGDYGYTF. DNA of the CDR3: TGTGCCAGCAGTCGGGACTCAGGGGACTATGGCTACACCTTC. The full variable domain, completed using reference TRBV2 and TRBJ1-2, is EPEVTQTPSHQVTQMGQEVILRCVPISNHLYFYWYRQILGQKVEFLVSFYNNEISEKSEIFDDQFSVERPDGSNFTLKIRSTKLEDSAMYFCASSRDSGDYGYTFGSGTRLTVV.

DNA for the CDR3: TGTGCCAGCAGCCCATGGACAGGGTTCATGAACACTGAAGCTTTCTTT. As protein: CASSPWTGFMNTEAFF. The chain links TRBV14 to TRBJ1-1, with 8 nucleotides matching TRBD1. CDR1 is SGHDN, CDR2 FVKESK, per germline. J was trimmed by 0 bases and V by 4 bases; bases with no gene match: 7. This CDR3 spans 16 amino acids.

The V and J genes are TRBV12-3 or TRBV12-4 and TRBJ1-6, with 7 bases fitting TRBD1. The CDR3 has 13 residues. Germline trimming cut 6 bases from V and 7 bases from J; bases unmatched to any gene: 3. The CDR3 here is CASRTTGNSPLHF. Here the CDR3 DNA reads TGTGCCAGCAGGACGACAGGGAATTCACCCCTCCACTTT.

The gene calls are TRBV2 and TRBJ2-7, with D hard to call. The CDR3 is 15 residues long. From germline, CDR1 is SNHLY and CDR2 FYNNEI. V lost 5 bases, J lost 4 bases, and 18 bases lay in between. The CDR3 DNA reads as TGTGCCAGCAGTAAGGCCACGGGCTTGAATTACGAGCAGTACTTC. It yields the protein CASSKATGLNYEQYF.

The chain combines TRBV11-2 with TRBJ2-6; D is unclear. Deletions cut 1 base from V and 2 bases from J, with 6 bases between. CDR3 length: 15 residues. In germline, CDR1 is SGHAT, CDR2 FQNNGV. The CDR3 DNA reads as TGTGCCAGCAGCTTAGCCGCCACTGGGGCCAACGTCCTGACTTTC. As protein: CASSLAATGANVLTF.

The J gene is TRBJ2-7, the V gene TRBV6-1; TRBD1 might be the D (6 bases). In germline, CDR1 is MNHNS, CDR2 SASEGT. V shed 0 bases and J shed 7 bases, with 10 bases lying between them. The CDR3 extends over 13 amino acids. The CDR3 region has the DNA TGTGCCAGCAGTGAAGCGGGGGCGTGGGAGCAGTACTTC. It yields the protein CASSEAGAWEQYF.

This clonotype was picked up many times. This rearrangement joins TRBV10-3 to TRBJ2-5; the D gene is possibly TRBD2 (5 bases). The germline CDR1 and CDR2 sequences are ENHRY and SYGVKD. This CDR3 region has 13 residues. Trimming took 7 bases from V and 6 from J, leaving 15 bases between them. CDR3 loop: CAIKTEAVQTQYF. For the CDR3, the DNA is TGTGCCATCAAGACGGAGGCGGTGCAGACCCAGTACTTC.

This clonotype was seen at least ten times. The chain combines TRBV10-3 with TRBJ2-5, with 14 bases identical to TRBD2. Germline assignment: CDR1 ENHRY and CDR2 SYGVKD. The CDR3 covers 15 residues. Trimming took 6 bases from V and 5 from J; bases not matched to a gene: 5. The CDR3 sequence: CAIRKGLAGVETQYF. In DNA, the CDR3 is TGTGCCATCAGGAAGGGACTAGCGGGAGTGGAGACCCAGTACTTC.

This clonotype has only a few counts. J is TRBJ2-2 and V is TRBV2; D might be TRBD2 (5 bases). In germline, CDR1 is SNHLY, CDR2 FYNNEI. V lost 6 bases and J 2 bases, leaving 10 bases between the germline ends. CDR3 length: 14 residues. The CDR3 region has the DNA TGTGCCAGCAGCGGGGTCCTTAACACCGGGGAGCTGTTTTTT. Translation gives CASSGVLNTGELFF.

J is TRBJ1-2 and V is TRBV7-9; 7 nucleotides align to TRBD1. The V segment lost 5 bases and the J segment 6 bases; nucleotides outside the gene matches: 6. Germline CDR1 is SEHNR and CDR2 is FQNEAQ (reference sequence). This CDR3 region has 13 residues. The CDR3 coding sequence is TGTGCCAGCAGCCTTGACAGGGAGGATGGCTACACCTTC. Translation: CASSLDREDGYTF.

The V call is TRBV10-3, the J call TRBJ2-7; the D gene is possibly TRBD1 (5 bases). Germline values: CDR1 ENHRY, CDR2 SYGVKD. The CDR3 extends over 14 amino acids. The germline V and J ends were trimmed by 2 bases and 0 bases, with 8 bases remaining between them. This chain's CDR3 is CAISEHRGSYEQYF. CDR3 in DNA: TGTGCCATCAGTGAGCATAGGGGCTCCTACGAGCAGTACTTC.

The V and J genes are TRBV12-3 or TRBV12-4 and TRBJ2-7; maybe TRBD1 (6 bases). The CDR3 is made up of 15 amino acids. The V end lost 5 bases, the J end lost 0 bases, and 14 bases lay between the germline ends. CDR3 in amino acids: CASSPGGRSSYEQYF. The CDR3 nucleotides read TGTGCCAGCAGTCCTGGGGGCAGGAGCTCCTACGAGCAGTACTTC.

Of note for this clonotype: A read error may be the cause here, since a much bigger clone is one base away. CDR3 sequence reads: CSALAGNYGYTF. In DNA form, the CDR3 reads TGCAGTGCCCTCGCCGGGAACTATGGCTACACCTTC. This rearrangement joins TRBV20-1 to TRBJ1-2; D is unresolved. Germline lookup yields CDR1 DFQATT and CDR2 SNEGSKA (reference sequence). V dropped 6 bases and J dropped 2 bases, with 10 bases sitting between them. This CDR3 has 12 amino acids.

The chain couples TRBV29-1 to TRBJ1-2, with D unresolved. V gave up 5 bases and J gave up 2 bases, with 12 bases separating them. Germline loops: CDR1 SQVTM, CDR2 ANQGSEA. The CDR3 consists of 13 residues. The CDR3 nucleotides read TGCAGCGTTCGCCGGGGTGACAACTATGGCTACACCTTC. Its protein is CSVRRGDNYGYTF.

The chain links TRBV7-9 to TRBJ1-6; D is perhaps TRBD1 (6 bases). Trimming shortened V by 7 bases and J by 5 bases, and 15 bases separated the two germline ends. CDR3 length: 15 amino acids. Germline-derived CDR1 and CDR2 are SEHNR and FQNEAQ (reference sequence). The CDR3 DNA reads TGTGCCAGCACCCTATTACAGGGTCATAATTCACCCCTCCACTTT. It specifies CASTLLQGHNSPLHF.

The chain joins TRBV5-6 to TRBJ2-7; TRBD1 is a possible D gene (5 bases). CDR1 and CDR2 (germline): SGHDT, YYEEEE. V was shortened by 2 bases and J by 7 bases, with 7 bases between the two germline ends. This CDR3 comprises 11 residues. The CDR3 spells CASSFNREQYF. The DNA of the CDR3 is TGTGCCAGCAGCTTTAACAGGGAGCAGTACTTC.

The chain combines TRBV10-1 with TRBJ2-2; 8 bases line up with TRBD1. CDR3 length equals 15 residues. The V segment lost 6 bases and the J segment 1 base; nucleotides outside the gene matches: 4. Per germline, CDR1 WNHNN and CDR2 SYGVQD (reference sequence). The chain's CDR3 is CASSHRGRNTGELFF. The CDR3 DNA reads TGCGCCAGCAGCCACAGGGGGAGGAACACCGGGGAGCTGTTTTTT.

V gene TRBV9 combines with J gene TRBJ2-3; no clear D gene. The CDR3 loop spans 12 amino acids. CDR1 and CDR2 (germline): SGDLS, YYNGEE. The V and J ends lost 5 bases and 2 bases respectively, with 6 bases between them. CDR3 in amino acids: CASSPNTDTQYF. In DNA form, the CDR3 reads TGTGCCAGCAGTCCTAACACAGATACGCAGTATTTT.